What follows describes a single T cell receptor beta chain. Terminally differentiated effector memory CD45RA+ cells were excluded from the naive CD8 cells, which were CD45RO-negative and positively selected for CCR7. The data were obtained in a study of shared clonotypes between healthy human individuals. The germline gives CDR1 LNHDA, CDR2 SQIVND (reference sequence). The length of the CDR3 is 15 residues. V lost 3 bases, J lost 3 bases, and 15 bases lay in between. The protocol was immunoSEQ multiplex PCR, while the TCRdb copy is restricted to in-frame clones and leaves out a portion. The table records just over 2,000,000 clones, over 85% of them present only once.

The sequence came from a man aged 18-30 years in good health. Sequencing input: naive CD8+ T cells sorted from blood. The chain is built from TRBV19 and TRBJ2-7, with TRBD2 as a possible D gene (6 bases). For the CDR3, the DNA is TGTGCCAGTAGTATTTTTCAGGGAGCGGGCTACGAGCAGTACTTC. Encoded protein: CASSIFQGAGYEQYF.